These 23 T cell receptor beta chains came from one sample sequenced in a study of neurological immune-mediated disorders. TCRdb re-called the 5' RACE reads with MiXCR, one entry per CDR3 protein. The sample has roughly 90,000 distinct CDR3 sequences, roughly 3.3% seen once. Source material: PBMCs. The receptors originated from a woman aged 45-59 years with multiple sclerosis.

This clonotype was picked up many times. The chain combines TRBV27 with TRBJ1-3, with a weak D call TRBD1 (6 bases). The ends were cut back, 3 bases at V and 0 bases at J, with 18 bases in the middle. CDR1 is MNHEY, CDR2 SMNVEV, per germline (reference sequence). The CDR3 length is 18 residues. The CDR3 here is CASSFQPPGQYSGNTIYF. CDR3 DNA: TGTGCCAGCAGTTTCCAACCCCCCGGACAGTACTCTGGAAACACCATATATTTT.

This clonotype was counted many times. The CDR3 region is CASSEQTGGNEKLFF. As DNA, the CDR3 is TGTGCCAGCAGCGAACAGACAGGGGGTAATGAAAAACTGTTTTTT. The chain is built from TRBV7-6 and TRBJ1-4; 9 bases are a match to TRBD1. This CDR3 has 15 amino acids. The V segment lost 5 bases and the J segment 4 bases; nucleotides outside the gene matches: 5. The germline CDR1 and CDR2 sequences are SGHVS and FNYEAQ.

Many counts were recorded for this clonotype. V is TRBV20-1 and J is TRBJ2-7, with D possibly matching TRBD2 (6 bases). Trimming removed 3 bases from V and 6 bases from J, with 12 bases in between. This CDR3 comprises 12 residues. Germline CDR1 is DFQATT and CDR2 is SNEGSKA (reference sequence). Here the CDR3 DNA reads TGCAGTGCTAGTGAGGGAGCGGGCGAGCAGTACTTC. Protein product: CSASEGAGEQYF.

This clonotype occurred many times. V usage is TRBV7-2 and J usage is TRBJ1-2; D ambiguous. In germline, CDR1 is SGHTA, CDR2 FQGNSA. The CDR3 runs 14 residues. Trimming stripped 6 bases from V and 2 bases from J, with 13 bases between. CDR3 region: CASSIKNQNYGYTF. The CDR3 nucleotides read TGTGCCAGCAGTATTAAAAACCAGAACTATGGCTACACCTTC.

At least ten counts were recorded for this clonotype. This rearrangement joins TRBV6-6 to TRBJ2-7; TRBD1 aligns across 8 bases. The CDR3 runs 14 residues. V lost 5 bases to trimming and J lost 7 bases; unmatched junction nucleotides: 10. Germline V CDR1 and CDR2: MNHNY, SVGAGI (reference sequence). For the CDR3, the DNA is TGTGCCAGCAGTCGTACAGGGGGTCTTGGGGAGCAGTACTTC. It specifies CASSRTGGLGEQYF.

This clonotype has at least ten counts. The chain uses TRBV20-1 and TRBJ2-7; 13 bases are a match to TRBD2. CDR1 and CDR2 from the germline V gene are DFQATT and SNEGSKA (reference sequence). The V gene end was trimmed by 3 bases and the J gene end by 7 bases; junction bases not matched to a gene: 6. The CDR3 totals 14 residues. The CDR3 here is CSASRLAGGEEQYF. The CDR3 coding sequence is TGCAGTGCTAGCAGACTAGCGGGGGGCGAAGAGCAGTACTTC.

This clonotype was detected many times. This chain joins TRBV10-3 and TRBJ2-3; weak D call: TRBD1 (6 bases). The CDR3 is 12 residues long. V was cut by 10 bases and J by 3 bases, with 11 bases left in between. Per the germline V gene, CDR1 is ENHRY and CDR2 is SYGVKD. CDR3 sequence reads: CASSGQTDTQYF. CDR3 in DNA: TGTGCCAGTTCGGGACAAACAGATACGCAGTATTTT.

This clonotype occurred many times. CDR3 sequence: CASSQEPGGFTDTQYF. The CDR3 nucleotides are TGCGCCAGCAGCCAAGAACCGGGGGGGTTCACAGATACGCAGTATTTT. The gene calls are TRBV4-3 and TRBJ2-3, with 8 bases that match TRBD2. The V gene's germline CDR1 is LGHNA and CDR2 YSLEER. The V and J ends lost 0 bases and 2 bases, in that order; junction bases with no gene match: 4. The CDR3 consists of 16 residues.

This clonotype was detected many times. This sequence joins TRBV5-1 and TRBJ1-4, with D perhaps matching TRBD1 (5 bases). The length of the CDR3 is 14 residues. Looked up from germline, CDR1 is SGHRS and CDR2 is YFSETQ. The ends were cut back, 4 bases at V and 4 bases at J, with 11 bases in the middle. CDR3 bases: TGCGCCAGCAGCGACCCAGGGCTTAATGAAAAACTGTTTTTT. It is translated as CASSDPGLNEKLFF.

Ten or more counts support this clonotype. The chain employs TRBV20-1 and TRBJ1-5; the match to TRBD1 covers 9 bases. The ends lost 1 base at V and 2 bases at J; junction bases unmatched: 0. CDR3 length: 14 amino acids. The germline V gene has CDR1 DFQATT and CDR2 SNEGSKA (reference sequence). CDR3 in amino acids: CSARGTGGNQPQHF. CDR3 in DNA: TGCAGTGCTAGAGGGACAGGGGGCAATCAGCCCCAGCATTTT.

In this sample, this clonotype turned up many times. This chain uses TRBV5-1 with TRBJ1-5; 8 bases map to TRBD1. V shed 4 bases, J shed 5 bases, and the junction held 8 bases outside the gene matches. CDR1 SGHRS and CDR2 YFSETQ come from the germline V gene. This CDR3 is built from 15 residues. CDR3 nucleotide sequence: TGCGCCAGCAGCGTTGGGACAGGAAGGGATCAGCCCCAGCATTTT. It encodes CASSVGTGRDQPQHF.

With regard to this clonotype: Mismatch with germline at one junction end may stem from a read error. The CDR3 reads CASSTSTGSKTQNF. CDR3 in DNA: TGTGCCAGCAGCACCTCAACAGGGAGTAAGACCCAGAATTTT. The rearrangement joins TRBV7-9 to TRBJ1-5; D is possibly TRBD1 (6 bases). Germline V gene sequence: CDR1 SEHNR, CDR2 FQNEAQ (reference sequence). This CDR3 has 14 amino acids.

This clonotype was recorded many times. The chain links TRBV7-9 to TRBJ1-2; D remains ambiguous. Germline-derived CDR1 and CDR2 are SEHNR and FQNEAQ (reference sequence). V was clipped by 6 bases and J by 4 bases, with 12 bases between them. The CDR3 consists of 13 residues. CDR3 DNA sequence: TGTGCCAGCAGTCCTCAAATCCTCTATGGCTACACCTTC. This codes for CASSPQILYGYTF.

This clonotype has a count of ten or more. The chain is built from TRBV9 and TRBJ1-2, with D maybe TRBD1 (6 bases). Per the germline V gene, CDR1 is SGDLS and CDR2 is YYNGEE. The CDR3 runs 14 residues. V lost 4 bases, J lost 3 bases, and 13 bases lay in between. The CDR3 loop reads CASSPGGGYYGYTF. The CDR3 DNA reads TGTGCCAGCAGCCCGGGGGGGGGCTACTATGGCTACACCTTC.

This clonotype has ten or more counts. This chain connects TRBV5-1 to TRBJ2-3, with 8 bases that match TRBD1. CDR3 length: 15 amino acids. The germline gives CDR1 SGHRS, CDR2 YFSETQ. The V gene end was trimmed by 4 bases and the J gene end by 4 bases; junction bases not matched to a gene: 8. The CDR3 sequence: CASSHRTGIADTQYF. The CDR3 nucleotides read TGCGCCAGCAGCCACAGGACAGGGATAGCAGATACGCAGTATTTT.

There are many counts of this clonotype. The chain is built from TRBV2 and TRBJ2-4, with a tentative D call TRBD1 (6 bases). This CDR3 has 16 residues. Trimming left V 6 bases short and J 2 bases short, with 17 bases between. The germline V gene has CDR1 SNHLY and CDR2 FYNNEI. CDR3 region: CASRPQGGGPKNIQYF. In nucleotides, the CDR3 is TGTGCCAGCAGACCACAGGGTGGCGGGCCCAAAAACATTCAGTACTTC.

This clonotype was seen ten or more times. The chain couples TRBV11-2 to TRBJ2-3; 7 nucleotides line up with TRBD1. J lost 2 bases, V lost 3 bases, and 2 bases had no gene match. The CDR3 consists of 14 residues. Germline lookup yields CDR1 SGHAT and CDR2 FQNNGV. DNA for the CDR3: TGTGCCAGCAGCTTCGGACAGGACACAGATACGCAGTATTTT. It translates to CASSFGQDTDTQYF.

J is TRBJ2-1 and V is TRBV7-9; D may be TRBD1 (5 bases). V dropped 2 bases and J dropped 4 bases, with 15 bases sitting between them. Germline-derived CDR1 and CDR2 are SEHNR and FQNEAQ (reference sequence). The length of the CDR3 is 16 residues. The CDR3 here is CASSLFLDIGYNEQFF. The CDR3 DNA is TGTGCCAGCAGCTTATTCTTGGACATCGGGTACAATGAGCAGTTCTTC.

This clonotype was picked up many times. The genes are TRBV28 and TRBJ2-7; D is perhaps TRBD1 or TRBD2 (5 bases each). The germline V gene encodes CDR1 MDHEN and CDR2 SYDVKM. The V and J ends lost 5 bases and 2 bases respectively, with 16 bases between them. The CDR3 is 15 amino acids. CDR3 nucleotide sequence: TGTGCCAGCAGTCCGCCCCGGGGCTCAACCTACGAGCAGTACTTC. Residues: CASSPPRGSTYEQYF.

This clonotype was counted many times. The chain links TRBV20-1 to TRBJ2-3; TRBD2 is a possible D gene (6 bases). Trimming took 3 bases from V and 0 from J, leaving 13 bases between them. CDR1 is DFQATT, CDR2 SNEGSKA, per germline (reference sequence). This CDR3 comprises 15 residues. The CDR3: CSARVPGLSTDTQYF. CDR3 coding DNA: TGCAGTGCTAGGGTGCCGGGACTTAGCACAGATACGCAGTATTTT.

This clonotype was detected many times. The gene calls are TRBV5-1 and TRBJ2-7; 7 positions agree with TRBD1. V trimming: 1 base; J trimming: 3 bases; junction bases outside the gene matches: 4. CDR3 length: 14 residues. Per the germline V gene, CDR1 is SGHRS and CDR2 is YFSETQ. This chain's CDR3 is CASSLRTGNYEQYF. The CDR3 DNA follows: TGCGCCAGCAGCTTGAGGACAGGAAACTACGAGCAGTACTTC. Looking up the rest from reference TRBV5-1 and TRBJ2-7 gives the full variable domain: KAGVTQTPRYLIKTRGQQVTLSCSPISGHRSVSWYQQTPGQGLQFLFEYFSETQRNKGNFPGRFSGRQFSNSRSEMNVSTLELGDSALYLCASSLRTGNYEQYFGPGTRLTVT.

The table lists this clonotype with many counts. The chain links TRBV20-1 to TRBJ1-1; D is uncertain. Trimming took 6 bases from V and 0 from J, leaving 14 bases between them. The CDR3 extends over 14 amino acids. Germline values: CDR1 DFQATT, CDR2 SNEGSKA (reference sequence). CDR3 protein: CSARPGNLNTEAFF. The CDR3 DNA is TGCAGTGCCAGGCCGGGAAACTTGAACACTGAAGCTTTCTTT.

This clonotype was detected ten times or more. The CDR3 coding sequence is TGCGCCAGCAGCCAAGATGGGGGGCTAGCGGGGGACCACACCACAGATACGCAGTATTTT. Residues: CASSQDGGLAGDHTTDTQYF. This chain uses TRBV4-3 with TRBJ2-3, with 10 bases lining up with TRBD2. Germline values: CDR1 LGHNA, CDR2 YSLEER. V gave up 0 bases and J gave up 2 bases; unmatched junction bases: 14. The CDR3 runs to 20 residues.